This TCR beta chain emerged from a study of cytomegalovirus exposure and HLA in healthy donors. General study findings and limits: For most TCR sequences rarity was the rule, although some public TCRs occurred in many donors. Cytomegalovirus association was listed for around 180 TCR beta chains. The classifier was said to identify cytomegalovirus status with high specificity and sensitivity. A few chains tied to CMV proved CMV antigen-specific in vitro.

Trimming removed 3 bases from V and 4 bases from J, with 12 bases in between. The CDR3 length is 15 residues. Germline V gives CDR1 SEHNR, CDR2 FQNEAQ (reference sequence). Worth noting for this clone: Antigen unknown.

The method was immunoSEQ multiplex PCR; TCRdb's version includes in-frame clones alone and lacks a portion of them. The table includes under 250,000 clones, approximately 87% detected once. The sequence was collected from a woman aged 18-30 years in good health and CMV-seronegative. This chain uses TRBV7-9 with TRBJ2-2, with D possibly TRBD2 on 5 matching bases. Source material: PBMCs. CDR3 protein: CASSFGLAGTGELFF. CDR3 coding DNA: TGTGCCAGCAGCTTCGGCCTAGCTGGCACCGGGGAGCTGTTTTTT.